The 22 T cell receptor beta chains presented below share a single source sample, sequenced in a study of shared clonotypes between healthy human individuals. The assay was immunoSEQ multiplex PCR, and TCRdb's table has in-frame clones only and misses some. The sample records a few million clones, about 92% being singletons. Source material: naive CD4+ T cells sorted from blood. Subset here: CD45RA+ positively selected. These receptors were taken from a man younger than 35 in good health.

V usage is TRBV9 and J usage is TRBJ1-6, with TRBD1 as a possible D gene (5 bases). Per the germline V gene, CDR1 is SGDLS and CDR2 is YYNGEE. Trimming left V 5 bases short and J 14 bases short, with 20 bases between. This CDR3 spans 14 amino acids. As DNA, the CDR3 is TGTGCCAGCAGTGCGGGGCCCGGGGATATCACCCTCCACTTT. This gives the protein CASSAGPGDITLHF.

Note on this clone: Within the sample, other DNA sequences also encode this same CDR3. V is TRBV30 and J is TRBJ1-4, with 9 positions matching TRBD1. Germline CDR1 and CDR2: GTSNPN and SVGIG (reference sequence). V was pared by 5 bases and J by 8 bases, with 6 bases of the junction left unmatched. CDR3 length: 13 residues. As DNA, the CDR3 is TGTGCCTGGGGGGGACAGGGAGGAGAAAAACTGTTTTTT. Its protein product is CAWGGQGGEKLFF.

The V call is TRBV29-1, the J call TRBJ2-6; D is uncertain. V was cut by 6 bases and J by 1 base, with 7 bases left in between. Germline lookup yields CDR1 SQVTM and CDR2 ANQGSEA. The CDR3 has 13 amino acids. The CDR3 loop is CSVTISGANVLTF. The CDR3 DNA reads TGCAGCGTAACTATATCTGGGGCCAACGTCCTGACTTTC. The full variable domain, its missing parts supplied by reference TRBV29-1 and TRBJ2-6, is SAVISQKPSRDICQRGTSLTIQCQVDSQVTMMFWYRQQPGQSLTLIATANQGSEATYESGFVIDKFPISRPNLTFSTLTVSNMSPEDSSIYLCSVTISGANVLTFGAGSRLTVL.

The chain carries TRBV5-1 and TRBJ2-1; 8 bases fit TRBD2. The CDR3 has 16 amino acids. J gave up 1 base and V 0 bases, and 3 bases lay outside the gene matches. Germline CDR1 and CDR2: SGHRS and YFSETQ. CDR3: CASSLDAGGSYNEQFF. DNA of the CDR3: TGCGCCAGCAGCTTGGATGCGGGAGGATCCTACAATGAGCAGTTCTTC.

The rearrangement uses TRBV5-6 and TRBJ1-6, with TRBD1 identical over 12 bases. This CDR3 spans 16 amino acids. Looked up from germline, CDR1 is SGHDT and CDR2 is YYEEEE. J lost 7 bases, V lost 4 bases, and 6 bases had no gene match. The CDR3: CASSRGQGAKNSPLHF. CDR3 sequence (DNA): TGTGCCAGCAGCAGGGGACAGGGGGCAAAAAATTCACCCCTCCACTTT.

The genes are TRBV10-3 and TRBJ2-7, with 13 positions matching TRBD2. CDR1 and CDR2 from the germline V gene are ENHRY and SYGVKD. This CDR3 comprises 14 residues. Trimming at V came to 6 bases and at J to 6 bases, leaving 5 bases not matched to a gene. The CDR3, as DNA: TGTGCCATCAGCGGACTAGCGGGAGCGAGCGAGCAGTACTTC. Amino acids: CAISGLAGASEQYF.

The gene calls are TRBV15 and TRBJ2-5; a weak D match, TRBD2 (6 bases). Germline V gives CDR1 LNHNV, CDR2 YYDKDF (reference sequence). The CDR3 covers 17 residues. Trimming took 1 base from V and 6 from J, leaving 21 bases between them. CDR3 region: CATSRAGLTAEGKTQYF. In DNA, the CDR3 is TGTGCCACCAGCAGAGCCGGGCTGACAGCGGAGGGGAAGACCCAGTACTTC.

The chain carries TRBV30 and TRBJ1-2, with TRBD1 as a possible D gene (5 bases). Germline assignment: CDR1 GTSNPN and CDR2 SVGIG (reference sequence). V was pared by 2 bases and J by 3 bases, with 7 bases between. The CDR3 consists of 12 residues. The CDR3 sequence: CAWSTRDYGYTF. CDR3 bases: TGTGCCTGGAGTACCAGGGACTATGGCTACACCTTC.

In DNA form, the CDR3 reads TGTGCCAGCAGTGTCGGTTGGGCAGTGAATCAGCCCCAGCATTTT. This translates into CASSVGWAVNQPQHF. This chain connects TRBV6-1 to TRBJ1-5; D is ambiguous. V dropped 4 bases and J dropped 4 bases, with 14 bases sitting between them. The CDR3 contains 15 residues. Germline-derived CDR1 and CDR2 are MNHNS and SASEGT.

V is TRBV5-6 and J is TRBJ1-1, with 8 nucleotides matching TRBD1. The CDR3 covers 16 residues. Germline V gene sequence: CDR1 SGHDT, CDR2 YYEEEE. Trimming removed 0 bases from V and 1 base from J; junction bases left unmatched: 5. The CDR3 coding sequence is TGTGCCAGCAGCTTGGGGGGACAGGACGAGAACACTGAAGCTTTCTTT. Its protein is CASSLGGQDENTEAFF.

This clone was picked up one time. CDR3 residues: CASSSGLGSNEQFF. The CDR3 nucleotides read TGTGCCAGCTCATCAGGACTAGGGTCGAATGAGCAGTTCTTC. This chain connects TRBV18 to TRBJ2-1, with 7 nucleotides matching TRBD2. The V segment lost 5 bases and the J segment 7 bases; nucleotides outside the gene matches: 8. Germline loops: CDR1 KGHSH, CDR2 LQKENI. The CDR3 contains 14 residues.

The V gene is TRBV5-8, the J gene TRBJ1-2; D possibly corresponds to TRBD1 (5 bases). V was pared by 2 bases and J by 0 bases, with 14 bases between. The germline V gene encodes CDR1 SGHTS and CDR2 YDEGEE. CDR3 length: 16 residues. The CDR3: CASSFAGTIANYGYTF. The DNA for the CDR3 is TGTGCCAGCAGCTTTGCGGGGACTATAGCTAACTATGGCTACACCTTC. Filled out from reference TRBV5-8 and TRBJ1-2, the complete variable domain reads EAGVTQSPTHLIKTRGQQATLRCSPISGHTSVYWYQQALGLGLQFLLWYDEGEERNRGNFPPRFSGRQFPNYSSELNVNALELEDSALYLCASSFAGTIANYGYTFGSGTRLTVV.

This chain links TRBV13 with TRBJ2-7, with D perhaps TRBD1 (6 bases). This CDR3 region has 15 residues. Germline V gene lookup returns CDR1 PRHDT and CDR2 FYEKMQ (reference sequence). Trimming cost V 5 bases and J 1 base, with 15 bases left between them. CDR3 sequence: CASSRGGPTSYEQYF. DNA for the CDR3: TGTGCCAGCAGCCGAGGGGGACCTACATCCTACGAGCAGTACTTC. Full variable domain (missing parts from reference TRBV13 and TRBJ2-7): AAGVIQSPRHLIKEKRETATLKCYPIPRHDTVYWYQQGPGQDPQFLISFYEKMQSDKGSIPDRFSAQQFSDYHSELNMSSLELGDSALYFCASSRGGPTSYEQYFGPGTRLTVT.

CDR3 region: CASTVGGLQETQYF. For the CDR3, the DNA is TGTGCCAGCACCGTTGGGGGGCTGCAAGAGACCCAGTACTTC. The chain carries TRBV7-6 and TRBJ2-5; either TRBD1 or TRBD2 may supply D (6 bases each). V was clipped by 7 bases and J by 2 bases, with 14 bases between them. CDR3 length: 14 amino acids. CDR1 is SGHVS, CDR2 FNYEAQ, per germline.

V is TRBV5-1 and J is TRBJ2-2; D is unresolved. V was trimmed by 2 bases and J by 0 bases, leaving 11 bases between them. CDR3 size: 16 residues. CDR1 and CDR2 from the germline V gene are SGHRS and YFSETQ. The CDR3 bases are TGCGCCAGCAGCTTTGAGAGATCTACGAACACCGGGGAGCTGTTTTTT. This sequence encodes CASSFERSTNTGELFF. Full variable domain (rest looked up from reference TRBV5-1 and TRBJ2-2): KAGVTQTPRYLIKTRGQQVTLSCSPISGHRSVSWYQQTPGQGLQFLFEYFSETQRNKGNFPGRFSGRQFSNSRSEMNVSTLELGDSALYLCASSFERSTNTGELFFGEGSRLTVL.

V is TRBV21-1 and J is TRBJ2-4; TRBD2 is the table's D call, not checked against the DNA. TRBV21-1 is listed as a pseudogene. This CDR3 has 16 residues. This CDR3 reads CASSLPSGRAKNIQYF. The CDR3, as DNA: TGTGCCAGCAGCCTTCCTAGCGGGAGAGCCAAAAACATTCAGTACTTC.

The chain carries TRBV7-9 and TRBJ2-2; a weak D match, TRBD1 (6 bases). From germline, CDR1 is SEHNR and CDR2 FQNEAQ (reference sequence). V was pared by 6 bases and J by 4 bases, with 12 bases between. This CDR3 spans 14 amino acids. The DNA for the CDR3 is TGTGCCAGCAGTTGGGACATTGTCACCGGGGAGCTGTTTTTT. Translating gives CASSWDIVTGELFF.

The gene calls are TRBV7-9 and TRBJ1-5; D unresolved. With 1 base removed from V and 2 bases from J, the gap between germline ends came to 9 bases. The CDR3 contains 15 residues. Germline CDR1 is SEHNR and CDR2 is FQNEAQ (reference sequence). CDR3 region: CASSLDGVGNQPQHF. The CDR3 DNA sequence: TGTGCCAGCAGCTTAGACGGGGTGGGCAATCAGCCCCAGCATTTT.

In DNA, the CDR3 is TGTGCCAGCAGTCAAGCCGGGGGTACCAAAAACATTCAGTACTTC. It yields the protein CASSQAGGTKNIQYF. The chain recombines TRBV7-9 with TRBJ2-4, with D possibly being TRBD2 (6 bases). CDR1 and CDR2 from the germline V gene are SEHNR and FQNEAQ (reference sequence). Trimming took 6 bases from V and 2 from J, leaving 14 bases between them. This CDR3 is built from 15 residues.

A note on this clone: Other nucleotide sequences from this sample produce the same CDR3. The CDR3 protein is CASSLAGGAGETQYF. CDR3 in DNA: TGCGCCAGCAGCTTGGCCGGGGGGGCCGGTGAGACCCAGTACTTC. The chain employs TRBV5-1 and TRBJ2-5; TRBD2 aligns across 8 bases. The CDR3 totals 15 residues. CDR1 and CDR2 from the germline V gene are SGHRS and YFSETQ. V shed 0 bases, J shed 5 bases, and the junction held 6 bases outside the gene matches.

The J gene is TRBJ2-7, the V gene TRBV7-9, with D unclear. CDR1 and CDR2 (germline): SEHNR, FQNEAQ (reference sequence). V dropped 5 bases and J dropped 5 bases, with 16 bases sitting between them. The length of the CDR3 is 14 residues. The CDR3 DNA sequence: TGTGCCAGCAGCCAGGTGCGCCAAGGAGACGAGCAGTACTTC. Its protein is CASSQVRQGDEQYF.

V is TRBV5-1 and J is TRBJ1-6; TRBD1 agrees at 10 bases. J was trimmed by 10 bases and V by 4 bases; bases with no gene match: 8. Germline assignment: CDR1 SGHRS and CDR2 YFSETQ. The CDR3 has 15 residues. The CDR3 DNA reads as TGCGCCAGCAGCAAAGGGACAGGGGTTGGATCACCCCTCCACTTT. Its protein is CASSKGTGVGSPLHF. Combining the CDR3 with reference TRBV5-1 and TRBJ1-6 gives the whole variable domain KAGVTQTPRYLIKTRGQQVTLSCSPISGHRSVSWYQQTPGQGLQFLFEYFSETQRNKGNFPGRFSGRQFSNSRSEMNVSTLELGDSALYLCASSKGTGVGSPLHFGNGTRLTVT.